One and the same sample provided the 19 T cell receptor beta chains below, sequenced in a study of T cell responses to AZD1222 COVID-19 vaccine. Assay used: immunoSEQ multiplex PCR; TCRdb lists only in-frame clones, some missing. The data show 70,000 to 95,000 clones, roughly nine tenths seen once. The sample consisted of peripheral blood, taken 28 days after the second AZD1222 dose. The source of these receptors is an adult who received the AZD1222 COVID-19 vaccine.

The chain is built from TRBV29-1 and TRBJ1-2, with D tentatively TRBD1 (5 bases). Germline CDR1 SQVTM, CDR2 ANQGSEA. V shed 0 bases and J shed 8 bases, with 13 bases lying between them. CDR3 length: 13 amino acids. The CDR3 DNA follows: TGCAGCGTTGAAGATCGGGACGGCACAGGCTACACCTTC. It specifies CSVEDRDGTGYTF.

The rearrangement links TRBV5-1 to TRBJ1-6; D not resolved. The germline CDR1 and CDR2 sequences are SGHRS and YFSETQ. CDR3 length: 16 amino acids. Trimming took 2 bases from V and 10 from J, leaving 19 bases between them. This chain's CDR3 is CASSFGRVPDGSPLHF. Written as DNA, the CDR3 is TGCGCCAGCAGCTTTGGAAGGGTTCCGGATGGATCACCCCTCCACTTT.

The V call is TRBV7-8, the J call TRBJ1-5; D not certain. V was shortened by 1 base and J by 5 bases, with 12 bases between the two germline ends. The CDR3 contains 15 residues. Germline values: CDR1 SGHVS, CDR2 FQNEAQ. The CDR3 nucleotides read TGTGCCAGCAGCTTAGGGACGGTCTCCCATCAGCCCCAGCATTTT. Residues: CASSLGTVSHQPQHF.

This chain connects TRBV19 to TRBJ1-5; D is possibly TRBD1 (5 bases). The CDR3 sequence is 16 residues long. V was clipped by 6 bases and J by 7 bases, with 22 bases between them. CDR1 is LNHDA, CDR2 SQIVND, per germline (reference sequence). In nucleotides, the CDR3 is TGTGCCAGTAGCCCTGTTCTGGGGGGACCGCGGCAGCCCCAGCATTTT. Protein product: CASSPVLGGPRQPQHF.

The chain combines TRBV4-1 with TRBJ2-1; 10 bases fit TRBD1. The V and J ends lost 2 bases and 6 bases, in that order; junction bases with no gene match: 7. There are 16 residues in the CDR3. In germline, CDR1 is MGHRA, CDR2 YSYEKL. CDR3 in amino acids: CASSQTGTGVSNEQFF. The CDR3, as DNA: TGCGCCAGCAGCCAAACCGGGACAGGGGTCAGCAATGAGCAGTTCTTC.

Only a few counts were recorded for this clone. This rearrangement joins TRBV2 to TRBJ1-6; TRBD1 might be the D (5 bases). Germline loops: CDR1 SNHLY, CDR2 FYNNEI. Deletions cut 4 bases from V and 9 bases from J, with 16 bases between. The CDR3 is made up of 15 amino acids. Written as DNA, the CDR3 is TGTGCCAGCAGTGGTTCCGGGACTATCGGTTCACCCCTCCACTTT. It encodes CASSGSGTIGSPLHF.

V usage is TRBV7-9 and J usage is TRBJ1-3; D possibly corresponds to TRBD1 (6 bases). Trimming stripped 4 bases from V and 8 bases from J, with 12 bases between. The CDR3 loop spans 13 amino acids. In germline, CDR1 is SEHNR, CDR2 FQNEAQ (reference sequence). CDR3: CASSSSEGDTIYF. CDR3 bases: TGTGCCAGCAGCTCGTCCGAGGGGGACACCATATATTTT.

The V and J genes are TRBV20-1 and TRBJ2-2; D gene uncertain. V gave up 3 bases and J gave up 6 bases, with 5 bases separating them. The CDR3 is 11 amino acids. The germline V gene has CDR1 DFQATT and CDR2 SNEGSKA (reference sequence). This CDR3 is CSASPAGELFF. The CDR3 bases are TGCAGTGCTAGTCCTGCCGGGGAGCTGTTTTTT.

This chain uses TRBV30 with TRBJ2-3, with D possibly being TRBD2 (6 bases). V was shortened by 5 bases and J by 0 bases, with 12 bases between the two germline ends. Germline CDR1 GTSNPN, CDR2 SVGIG (reference sequence). CDR3 length equals 14 residues. As DNA, the CDR3 is TGTGCCTGGGCCCGCGGGGCCAGCACAGATACGCAGTATTTT. Amino acid sequence: CAWARGASTDTQYF. The whole variable domain, remainder taken from reference TRBV30 and TRBJ2-3, is SQTIHQWPATLVQPVGSPLSLECTVEGTSNPNLYWYRQAAGRGLQLLFYSVGIGQISSEVPQNLSASRPQDRQFILSSKKLLLSDSGFYLCAWARGASTDTQYFGPGTRLTVL.

J is TRBJ1-2 and V is TRBV6-5; TRBD1 matches at 10 bases. Germline V CDR1 and CDR2: MNHEY, SVGAGI. The trim removed 5 bases at V and 0 bases at J, leaving 3 bases unmatched. The CDR3 has 15 residues. CDR3 DNA: TGTGCCAGCAGTAGACAGGGGGCAGCTAACTATGGCTACACCTTC. This sequence encodes CASSRQGAANYGYTF.

This rearrangement joins TRBV12-3 or TRBV12-4 to TRBJ1-2, with D unclear. V lost 1 base and J 6 bases, leaving 6 bases between the germline ends. This CDR3 spans 12 amino acids. The CDR3 DNA follows: TGTGCCAGCAGTTTAGATGGGGATGGCTACACCTTC. Translated: CASSLDGDGYTF.

This chain links TRBV30 with TRBJ1-2; D is undetermined. V gave up 2 bases and J gave up 2 bases, with 6 bases separating them. Germline CDR1 is GTSNPN and CDR2 is SVGIG (reference sequence). This CDR3 is 12 amino acids long. CDR3 sequence (DNA): TGTGCCTGGAGTCCAACCAACTATGGCTACACCTTC. It is translated as CAWSPTNYGYTF. Combining the CDR3 with reference TRBV30 and TRBJ1-2 gives the whole variable domain SQTIHQWPATLVQPVGSPLSLECTVEGTSNPNLYWYRQAAGRGLQLLFYSVGIGQISSEVPQNLSASRPQDRQFILSSKKLLLSDSGFYLCAWSPTNYGYTFGSGTRLTVV.

The chain links TRBV15 to TRBJ1-3; D might be TRBD1 (5 bases). Germline loops: CDR1 LNHNV, CDR2 YYDKDF (reference sequence). V lost 0 bases, J lost 1 base, and 10 bases lay in between. CDR3 length: 16 residues. The CDR3 sequence is CATSRDLGVSGNTIYF. CDR3 nucleotide sequence: TGTGCCACCAGCAGAGATCTAGGGGTTTCTGGAAACACCATATATTTT.

The chain couples TRBV2 to TRBJ2-4; 8 nucleotides match TRBD2. Germline assignment: CDR1 SNHLY and CDR2 FYNNEI. The CDR3 totals 17 residues. Losses at the gene ends were 2 bases for V and 0 bases for J; bases not matched to a gene: 6. The CDR3 region has the DNA TGTGCCAGCAGTGAAAGAATAGCGGGGCTAGCCAAAAACATTCAGTACTTC. It codes for CASSERIAGLAKNIQYF. The full variable domain, with the rest looked up from reference TRBV2 and TRBJ2-4, is EPEVTQTPSHQVTQMGQEVILRCVPISNHLYFYWYRQILGQKVEFLVSFYNNEISEKSEIFDDQFSVERPDGSNFTLKIRSTKLEDSAMYFCASSERIAGLAKNIQYFGAGTRLSVL.

The rearrangement joins TRBV6-6 to TRBJ2-2; 8 positions match TRBD2. CDR1 MNHNY and CDR2 SVGAGI come from the germline V gene (reference sequence). This CDR3 spans 17 amino acids. Losses at the gene ends were 6 bases for V and 4 bases for J; bases not matched to a gene: 13. The CDR3 region is CASSRGLSGGATGELFF. The CDR3 nucleotides are TGTGCCAGCAGCCGAGGCTTGAGCGGGGGAGCCACCGGGGAGCTGTTTTTT.

This chain connects TRBV11-1 to TRBJ1-1, with 9 bases aligning to TRBD1. This CDR3 is built from 16 residues. Trimming cost V 1 base and J 1 base; bases outside gene matches: 4. Germline V CDR1 and CDR2: SGHAT, FQDESV (reference sequence). CDR3 in amino acids: CASSLGRTGANTEAFF. The CDR3, as DNA: TGTGCCAGCAGCTTAGGCCGGACAGGGGCGAACACTGAAGCTTTCTTT. The whole variable domain, remainder taken from reference TRBV11-1 and TRBJ1-1, is EAEVAQSPRYKITEKSQAVAFWCDPISGHATLYWYRQILGQGPELLVQFQDESVVDDSQLPKDRFSAERLKGVDSTLKIQPAELGDSAMYLCASSLGRTGANTEAFFGQGTRLTVV.

V is TRBV5-1 and J is TRBJ2-3, with D possibly TRBD1 on 6 matching bases. This CDR3 is built from 17 residues. V lost 4 bases, J lost 6 bases, and 24 bases lay in between. Germline CDR1 and CDR2: SGHRS and YFSETQ. CDR3 loop: CASSNGQILAQTDTQYF. CDR3 DNA: TGCGCCAGCAGCAACGGACAGATTCTTGCCCAAACGGATACGCAGTATTTT.

This sequence joins TRBV10-1 and TRBJ2-1, with D perhaps given as TRBD1 or TRBD2 (5 bases each). Germline-derived CDR1 and CDR2 are WNHNN and SYGVQD (reference sequence). This CDR3 is built from 16 residues. V gave up 0 bases and J gave up 6 bases, with 15 bases separating them. The CDR3 sequence: CASSESWGTRGNEQFF. The CDR3 region has the DNA TGCGCCAGCAGTGAGTCGTGGGGGACGAGGGGCAATGAGCAGTTCTTC.

The CDR3 DNA follows: TGTGCCAGCAGCCCGACAGGGGATACGCAGTATTTT. Encoded protein: CASSPTGDTQYF. The chain combines TRBV7-3 with TRBJ2-3, with 7 positions matching TRBD1. This CDR3 has 12 amino acids. Per germline, CDR1 SGHTA and CDR2 FQGTGA. V shed 5 bases, J shed 6 bases, and the junction held 2 bases outside the gene matches.